This TCR beta chain was observed in a study of blood T cell repertoires in COVID-19 (dated by TCRdb to 2018 to 2020). For the study in its entirety: Samples from collaborators originated in the United States, Italy and Spain and spanned both the acute and convalescent phases of COVID-19. The prospective study material was composed of cDNA or gDNA derived from T cells, B-cell-depleted T cells, or PBMCs. Deeply sampled blood TCRbeta repertoires from subjects exposed to, actively infected with, or recovered from COVID-19 were included in the dataset. The repertoires were released in a freely available public database meant as a resource for research on the immune response to SARS-CoV-2. Samples came from the ongoing ImmuneRACE study (first 160 participants) plus 1,254 subjects from 6 global collaborators. A de-identified subject ID, COVID-19 status, age in years and sex were almost always included in the sample metadata. Where available, HLA class I and class II types were obtained from metadata supplied by the sample provider rather than from assay-based typing. What the work shows at the level of the full study, not this receptor alone: How much clinical and demographic metadata was included differed by source and by participant, and the metadata was provided uncurated.

At the junction V is shortened by 2 bases and J by 3 bases, with 2 bases in between. From its cysteine to its phenylalanine, the CDR3 spans 12 amino acids. Only the CDR3 region is kept as DNA, spanning 36 bases read in frame from base 1. According to the germline V gene, CDR1 reads MDHEN and CDR2 reads SYDVKM. One collaborating source in Seattle enrolled patients while the patients were actively infected and followed the patients over time throughout the course of disease. Collaborating institutions collected whole blood in K2EDTA tubes following their own protocols. For TCRbeta analysis, collaborators shipped samples as frozen whole blood, isolated PBMCs, or DNA extracted from either of those sample types. For this clone: Its antigen has not been determined. Within one base of it there is no much larger clone, and no base qualities were kept. This CDR3 is also generated by other DNA sequences in the sample.

TCRbeta CDR3 regions were amplified from genomic DNA using the immunoSEQ Assay, a bias-controlled multiplex PCR. In the source study's methods: Within the assay, amplification of reference gene primers was used to estimate how many nucleated cells each sample contained. Sequence reads were collapsed and filtered to measure the absolute abundance of every unique TCRbeta CDR3 rearrangement. For each sample, productive Simpson clonality was calculated as the square root of Simpson's diversity index over productive rearrangements. The table was pulled from immuneACCESS by TCRdb, which kept in-frame rearrangements only. Such tables lose some clones; where checked, under half of the loss comes from unresolved V genes, and the rest has no known cause. Clone size and V and J calls were adopted from that table, with D and trimming inferred from the DNA. The sample contains about 220,000 clones, 82% of them found a single time. The top ten hold 5.2% of the sample.

The TCR sequence derives from a woman in her 70s with COVID-19, enrolled during active disease. Sequencing input: peripheral blood. The chain was built from TRBV28 and TRBJ1-3, with no confident D gene call. CDR3 region: CASSLLGNTIYF. The DNA sequence is given as TGTGCCAGCAGTTTACTTGGAAACACCATATATTTT. The reference TRBV28 and TRBJ1-3 proteins fill in what lies around the CDR3, so the full variable domain reads DVKVTQSSRYLVKRTGEKVFLECVQDMDHENMFWYRQDPGLGLRLIYFSYDVKMKEKGDIPEGYSVSREKKERFSLILESASTNQTSMYLCASSLLGNTIYFGEGSWLTVV.